This T cell receptor beta chain was captured in a study of blood T cell repertoires in COVID-19. At the level of the study: Both acute and convalescent COVID-19 samples were obtained from the United States, Italy and Spain.

Trimming shortened V by 4 bases and J by 0 bases, and 14 bases separated the two germline ends. The CDR3 contains 15 residues. The germline V gene encodes CDR1 SGHRS and CDR2 YFSETQ. Method: immunoSEQ multiplex PCR; TCRdb's copy keeps in-frame clones and lacks some. The sample includes 90,000 to 100,000 clones, about 80% of them seen just once. This receptor was identified in a man in his sixties with acute or convalescent COVID-19. The gene calls are TRBV5-1 and TRBJ2-7, with D possibly matching TRBD1 (6 bases). Sample: peripheral blood. CDR3 sequence reads: CASSRTATSSYEQYF. DNA of the CDR3: TGCGCCAGCAGCAGGACAGCAACGAGCTCCTACGAGCAGTACTTC.